The source of this T cell receptor beta chain is a study of T cells in Graves' hyperthyroidism and ophthalmopathy. The CDR3 is 13 residues long. CDR1 is SGHRS and CDR2 is YFSETQ in the germline V gene. RNA transcripts served as the template for amplifying TCR beta CDR3 regions. First-round RT-PCR of the TCR CDR3 relied on the HTBI primer set. TCRdb recomputed calls from the multiplex PCR reads with MiXCR, one row per CDR3 protein. The repertoire has fewer than 850,000 distinct CDR3 sequences, 17% of them found once; the top ten carry roughly a sixth. As concerns this clonotype: The junction and the germline gene differ at one end; a read error may be behind it.

Stable Graves' hyperthyroidism meant no ophthalmopathy progression within 18 months. Diagnosis relied on clinical symptoms, serum thyroxine and TRAb, thyroid ultrasound and orbital computed tomography. This clonotype was obtained from a middle-aged man with Graves' hyperthyroidism. Sequenced sample: blood. The genes are TRBV5-1 and TRBJ2-5; D is possibly TRBD1 (6 bases). The DNA for the CDR3 is TGTGCCAGCAGCTTAGGACAGAGAGGGACCCAGCACTTC. Encoded protein: CASSLGQRGTQHF. The full variable domain, in which reference TRBV5-1 and TRBJ2-5 provide the parts outside the CDR3, is KAGVTQTPRYLIKTRGQQVTLSCSPISGHRSVSWYQQTPGQGLQFLFEYFSETQRNKGNFPGRFSGRQFSNSRSEMNVSTLELGDSALYLCASSLGQRGTQHFGPGTRLLVL.